The 24 T cell receptor beta chains reported below all come from one sample, sequenced in a study of blood T cell repertoires in COVID-19. Only in-frame clones appear in the TCRdb table, and some are missing; sequencing was by immunoSEQ multiplex PCR. The profile covers under 250,000 clones, with less than 85% appearing a single time and approximately 4% taken by the ten largest. The sample comprised peripheral blood. These receptors were taken from a woman older than 75 with acute or convalescent COVID-19.

This chain connects TRBV12-5 to TRBJ1-5, with D perhaps TRBD1 (5 bases). The CDR3 has 16 amino acids. The V end was cut by 2 bases, the J end by 6 bases, with 17 bases between. Germline values: CDR1 LGHNT, CDR2 FRNRAP. As DNA, the CDR3 is TGTGCTAGTGGTTTGCGCCGAGTGCAGGGTTGTCAGCCCCAGCATTTT. This translates into CASGLRRVQGCQPQHF. The variable domain in full, completed from reference TRBV12-5 and TRBJ1-5, reads DARVTQTPRHKVTEMGQEVTMRCQPILGHNTVFWYRQTMMQGLELLAYFRNRAPLDDSGMPKDRFSAEMPDATLATLKIQPSEPRDSAVYFCASGLRRVQGCQPQHFGDGTRLSIL.

The V and J genes are TRBV28 and TRBJ1-2; 9 bases are shared with TRBD1. The ends lost 6 bases at V and 6 bases at J; junction bases unmatched: 11. The CDR3 is made up of 15 amino acids. Germline V gene sequence: CDR1 MDHEN, CDR2 SYDVKM. The DNA for the CDR3 is TGTGCCAGCAGCCAACCCCCCGGGACAGGGAATGGCTACACCTTC. Translating it yields CASSQPPGTGNGYTF.

V usage is TRBV7-6 and J usage is TRBJ2-5, with 8 bases that match TRBD2. After removal of 1 base from V and 4 bases from J, the junction contained 8 bases not matched to a gene. Germline-derived CDR1 and CDR2 are SGHVS and FNYEAQ. The CDR3 sequence is 16 residues long. The CDR3 here is CASSLVVLSGGETQYF. In DNA form, the CDR3 reads TGTGCCAGCAGCTTAGTAGTCCTAAGCGGGGGAGAGACCCAGTACTTC.

This chain links TRBV18 with TRBJ2-3, with 12 bases fitting TRBD2. The CDR3 covers 16 residues. Germline-derived CDR1 and CDR2 are KGHSH and LQKENI. The V gene end was trimmed by 6 bases and the J gene end by 10 bases; junction bases not matched to a gene: 14. In nucleotides, the CDR3 is TGTGCCAGCTCTCAAGGAACTAGCGGGGGGCAAGGTGCGCAGTATTTT. Residues: CASSQGTSGGQGAQYF.

The chain links TRBV29-1 to TRBJ1-1; 10 bases agree with TRBD1. This CDR3 is 15 amino acids long. The V gene's germline CDR1 is SQVTM and CDR2 ANQGSEA. J was trimmed by 1 base and V by 4 bases; bases with no gene match: 6. This CDR3 reads CSVGQGARGNTEAFF. The CDR3 coding sequence is TGCAGCGTTGGACAGGGGGCGCGTGGGAACACTGAAGCTTTCTTT.

V and J are TRBV9 and TRBJ1-2; D ambiguous. CDR3 length equals 15 residues. V lost 0 bases, J lost 6 bases, and 15 bases lay in between. Germline-derived CDR1 and CDR2 are SGDLS and YYNGEE. The CDR3 is CASSVGSRGSDGYTF. CDR3 bases: TGTGCCAGCAGCGTAGGGTCTAGAGGGTCCGATGGCTACACCTTC.

In this sample, this clone turned up a few times. This chain links TRBV12-3 or TRBV12-4 with TRBJ1-5; 8 bases match TRBD1. This CDR3 spans 13 amino acids. The V and J ends lost 8 bases and 6 bases, in that order; junction bases with no gene match: 6. The CDR3 region has the DNA TGTGCCAGCTACCCAGGGGGCGGTCAGCCCCAGCATTTT. This encodes CASYPGGGQPQHF.

The chain is built from TRBV7-2 and TRBJ2-3, with a possible D match to TRBD1 (6 bases). The V end was cut by 4 bases, the J end by 10 bases, with 18 bases between. CDR3 size: 14 residues. The germline gives CDR1 SGHTA, CDR2 FQGNSA. DNA of the CDR3: TGTGCCAGCAGCTCCGGGACAACACAGATTTCGCAGTATTTT. Its translation: CASSSGTTQISQYF.

V is TRBV9 and J is TRBJ2-1; 7 positions agree with TRBD2. The CDR3 has 16 amino acids. V lost 3 bases to trimming and J lost 2 bases; unmatched junction nucleotides: 8. Germline assignment: CDR1 SGDLS and CDR2 YYNGEE. CDR3 DNA: TGTGCCAGCAGCGGCCCCTTGGGGGGGACCTACAATGAGCAGTTCTTC. Its translation is CASSGPLGGTYNEQFF.

This clone was recorded a few times. The V and J genes are TRBV24-1 and TRBJ1-2; TRBD1 matches 7 bases. The CDR3 length is 13 residues. CDR1 and CDR2 from the germline V gene are KGHDR and SFDVKD. Trimming at V came to 4 bases and at J to 8 bases, leaving 6 bases not matched to a gene. The CDR3 region is CATSDRGQDGYTF. The DNA for the CDR3 is TGTGCCACCAGTGACCGTGGACAGGACGGCTACACCTTC.

The V and J genes are TRBV9 and TRBJ2-3; the D gene is possibly TRBD2 (7 bases). The CDR3 runs 18 residues. V gave up 2 bases and J gave up 0 bases, with 19 bases separating them. CDR1 is SGDLS and CDR2 is YYNGEE in the germline V gene. CDR3 coding DNA: TGTGCCAGCAGCGTGCTTGGCGGGGGCGGCTCTAGCACAGATACGCAGTATTTT. This gives the protein CASSVLGGGGSSTDTQYF.

The chain employs TRBV24-1 and TRBJ1-2; the match to TRBD1 covers 7 bases. The CDR3 consists of 13 residues. The germline CDR1 and CDR2 sequences are KGHDR and SFDVKD. The ends lost 9 bases at V and 1 base at J; junction bases unmatched: 4. CDR3 protein: CATSDRSNYGYTF. CDR3 DNA sequence: TGTGCCACCTCGGACAGGAGTAACTATGGCTACACCTTC.

The chain has TRBV7-3 and TRBJ1-1; D not certain. The CDR3 extends over 13 amino acids. V was trimmed by 9 bases and J by 1 base, leaving 12 bases between them. The germline CDR1 and CDR2 sequences are SGHTA and FQGTGA. The CDR3 DNA is TGTGCCAGTTCCCTCGGGGAGAACACTGAAGCTTTCTTT. Translating it yields CASSLGENTEAFF.

This clone was counted once. This chain links TRBV19 with TRBJ2-6; the D gene is possibly TRBD2 (6 bases). Germline assignment: CDR1 LNHDA and CDR2 SQIVND (reference sequence). Trimming removed 5 bases from V and 1 base from J, with 15 bases in between. This CDR3 region has 17 residues. Written as DNA, the CDR3 is TGTGCCAGTAGTCCGGAGGGCAGGGCGTCTGGGGCCAACGTCCTGACTTTC. It translates to CASSPEGRASGANVLTF.

The chain employs TRBV7-2 and TRBJ2-3, with 7 bases aligning to TRBD2. Germline V gene lookup returns CDR1 SGHTA and CDR2 FQGNSA. The CDR3 sequence is 15 residues long. Germline trimming cut 4 bases from V and 5 bases from J; bases unmatched to any gene: 9. The CDR3 loop reads CASSYRAGSGDTQYF. The CDR3 bases are TGTGCCAGCAGCTATCGAGCGGGGTCTGGAGATACGCAGTATTTT.

V is TRBV10-3 and J is TRBJ2-1, with D maybe TRBD2 (6 bases). CDR3 length: 19 amino acids. V was clipped by 5 bases and J by 3 bases, with 26 bases between them. Germline-derived CDR1 and CDR2 are ENHRY and SYGVKD. CDR3 amino acids: CAISSSTWRGLADYNEQFF. In nucleotides, the CDR3 is TGTGCCATCAGTTCTTCGACCTGGCGGGGACTTGCCGACTACAATGAGCAGTTCTTC.

This sequence joins TRBV14 and TRBJ2-3; D remains unclear. The length of the CDR3 is 14 residues. Germline V gene sequence: CDR1 SGHDN, CDR2 FVKESK. The ends were cut back, 3 bases at V and 6 bases at J, with 13 bases in the middle. CDR3 DNA: TGTGCCAGCAGCCAGTATCCGCGGTGGGATACGCAGTATTTT. As protein: CASSQYPRWDTQYF.

A single count supports this clone. This sequence joins TRBV6-1 and TRBJ2-7; possibly TRBD1 for D (6 bases). Trimming removed 0 bases at V and 1 base at J, with 13 bases between. CDR1 is MNHNS and CDR2 is SASEGT in the germline V gene. The CDR3 is 16 residues long. This chain's CDR3 is CASSEAWAGTSYEQYF. CDR3 DNA sequence: TGTGCCAGCAGTGAAGCTTGGGCAGGGACATCCTACGAGCAGTACTTC.

This chain connects TRBV2 to TRBJ2-1, with TRBD1 matching 10 bases. Germline V gene lookup returns CDR1 SNHLY and CDR2 FYNNEI. The CDR3 has 11 residues. The V and J ends lost 3 bases and 15 bases, in that order; junction bases with no gene match: 2. CDR3 bases: TGTGCCAGCAGTGACCGGGACAGGGGGTTCTTC. It yields the protein CASSDRDRGFF.

CDR3 amino acids: CATLGKGRILAGSPLHF. The CDR3 region has the DNA TGTGCCACCCTAGGTAAGGGGCGAATCTTAGCGGGCTCACCCCTCCACTTT. This chain uses TRBV24-1 with TRBJ1-6, with D tentatively TRBD1 (5 bases). This CDR3 spans 17 amino acids. Looked up from germline, CDR1 is KGHDR and CDR2 is SFDVKD. V was trimmed by 9 bases and J by 10 bases, leaving 27 bases between them.

V usage is TRBV30 and J usage is TRBJ2-3; D may be TRBD2 (6 bases). This CDR3 contains 15 residues. Per the germline V gene, CDR1 is GTSNPN and CDR2 is SVGIG (reference sequence). V dropped 0 bases and J dropped 2 bases, with 12 bases sitting between them. The CDR3 nucleotides are TGTGCCTGGAGTGTAGTGGGGGGACCCACAGATACGCAGTATTTT. It codes for CAWSVVGGPTDTQYF. The variable domain in full, with the rest retrieved from reference TRBV30 and TRBJ2-3, is SQTIHQWPATLVQPVGSPLSLECTVEGTSNPNLYWYRQAAGRGLQLLFYSVGIGQISSEVPQNLSASRPQDRQFILSSKKLLLSDSGFYLCAWSVVGGPTDTQYFGPGTRLTVL.

This sequence joins TRBV28 and TRBJ1-2; D unclear. The CDR3 runs to 12 residues. Between the trimmed V and J ends, which lost 5 bases and 4 bases, there was a span of 8 bases. Germline CDR1 and CDR2: MDHEN and SYDVKM. The CDR3 is CASSPPGYGYTF. CDR3 nucleotides: TGTGCCAGCAGTCCTCCCGGCTATGGCTACACCTTC.

The chain is built from TRBV19 and TRBJ1-1; D gene uncertain. Per the germline V gene, CDR1 is LNHDA and CDR2 is SQIVND (reference sequence). V was pared by 6 bases and J by 5 bases, with 13 bases between. The CDR3 covers 13 residues. The CDR3 sequence: CASRPLGRTEAFF. The CDR3 DNA is TGTGCCAGTAGGCCTCTTGGGCGAACTGAAGCTTTCTTT.

This chain joins TRBV7-6 and TRBJ2-3, with D unclear. Trimming took off 0 bases at V and 3 bases at J, with 10 bases between the two ends. The V gene's germline CDR1 is SGHVS and CDR2 FNYEAQ. This CDR3 comprises 15 residues. CDR3 sequence (DNA): TGTGCCAGCAGCTTAGCGGTCAGACATACAGATACGCAGTATTTT. It translates to CASSLAVRHTDTQYF. Variable domain in full (rest from reference TRBV7-6 and TRBJ2-3): GAGVSQSPRYKVTKRGQDVALRCDPISGHVSLYWYRQALGQGPEFLTYFNYEAQQDKSGLPNDRFSAERPEGSISTLTIQRTEQRDSAMYRCASSLAVRHTDTQYFGPGTRLTVL.